This TCR beta chain is drawn from a study of blood T cell repertoires in COVID-19. Whole-study context: Samples representing acute and convalescent COVID-19 were sourced from the United States, Italy and Spain. T cells, B-cell-depleted T cells, or PBMCs provided the cDNA or gDNA that served as material.

Original handling: Amplification of reference gene primers was used by the study to estimate nucleated cell counts. Method: immunoSEQ multiplex PCR; TCRdb's copy keeps in-frame clones and lacks some. V, J and clone size derive from that table, while D and trimming were established from the DNA sequence. Among approximately 200,000 clones listed, 80% to 90% were seen once. CDR3 length equals 16 residues. V lost 3 bases, J lost 2 bases, and 7 bases stayed unmatched. Germline CDR1 and CDR2: SGHTS and YDEGEE. The sample consisted of peripheral blood. The TCR was taken from a man aged 70 or older with active or convalescent COVID-19. This chain connects TRBV5-8 to TRBJ2-2; TRBD2 aligns across 7 bases. The CDR3 coding sequence is TGTGCCAGCAGCTGGGGGGGAAACATAAACACCGGGGAGCTGTTTTTT. It is translated as CASSWGGNINTGELFF.